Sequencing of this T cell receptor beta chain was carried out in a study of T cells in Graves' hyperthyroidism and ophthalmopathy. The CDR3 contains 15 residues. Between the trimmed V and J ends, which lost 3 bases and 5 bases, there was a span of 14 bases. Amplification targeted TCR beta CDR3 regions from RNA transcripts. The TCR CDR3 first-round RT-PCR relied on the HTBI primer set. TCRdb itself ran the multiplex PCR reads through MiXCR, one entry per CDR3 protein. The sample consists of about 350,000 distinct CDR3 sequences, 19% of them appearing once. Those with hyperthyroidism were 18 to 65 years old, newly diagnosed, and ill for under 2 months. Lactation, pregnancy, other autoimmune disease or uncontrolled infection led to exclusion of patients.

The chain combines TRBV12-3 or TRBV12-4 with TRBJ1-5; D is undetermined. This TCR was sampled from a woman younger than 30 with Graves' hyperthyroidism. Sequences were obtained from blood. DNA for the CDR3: TGTGCCAGCAGTTTTTTCGCTGGCAGAGATCAGCCCCAGCATTTT. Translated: CASSFFAGRDQPQHF.